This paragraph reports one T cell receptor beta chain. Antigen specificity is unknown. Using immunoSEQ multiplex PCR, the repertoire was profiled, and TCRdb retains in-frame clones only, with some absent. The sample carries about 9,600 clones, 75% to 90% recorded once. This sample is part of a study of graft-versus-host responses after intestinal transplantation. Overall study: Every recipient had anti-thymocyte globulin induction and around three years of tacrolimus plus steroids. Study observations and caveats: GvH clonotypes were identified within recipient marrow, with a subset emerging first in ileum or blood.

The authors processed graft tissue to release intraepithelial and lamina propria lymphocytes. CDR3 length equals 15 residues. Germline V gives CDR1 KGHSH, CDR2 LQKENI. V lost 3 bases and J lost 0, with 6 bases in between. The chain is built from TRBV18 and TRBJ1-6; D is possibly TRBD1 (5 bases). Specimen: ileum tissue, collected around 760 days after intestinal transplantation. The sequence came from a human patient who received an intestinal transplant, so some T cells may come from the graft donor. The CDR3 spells CASSPDSSYNSPLHF. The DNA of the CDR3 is TGTGCCAGCTCACCCGACAGCTCCTATAATTCACCCCTCCACTTT.